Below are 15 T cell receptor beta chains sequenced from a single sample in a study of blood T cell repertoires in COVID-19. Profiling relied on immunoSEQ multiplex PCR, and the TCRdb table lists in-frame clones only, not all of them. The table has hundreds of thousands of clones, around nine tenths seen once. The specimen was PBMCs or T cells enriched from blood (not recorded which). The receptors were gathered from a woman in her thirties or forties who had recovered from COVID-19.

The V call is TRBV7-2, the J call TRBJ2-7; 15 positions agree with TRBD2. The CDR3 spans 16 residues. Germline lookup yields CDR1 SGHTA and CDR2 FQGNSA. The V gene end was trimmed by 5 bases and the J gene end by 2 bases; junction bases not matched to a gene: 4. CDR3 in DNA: TGTGCCAGCAGCCCCGGACTAGCGGGAGGGCCCTACGAGCAGTACTTC. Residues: CASSPGLAGGPYEQYF.

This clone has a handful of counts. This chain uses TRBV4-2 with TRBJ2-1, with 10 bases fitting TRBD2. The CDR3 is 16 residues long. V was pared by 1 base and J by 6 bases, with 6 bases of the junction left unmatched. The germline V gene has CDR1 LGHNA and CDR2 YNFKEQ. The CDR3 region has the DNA TGTGCCAGCAGCCAAGCCGGACTAGCGGATGCCAATGAGCAGTTCTTC. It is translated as CASSQAGLADANEQFF.

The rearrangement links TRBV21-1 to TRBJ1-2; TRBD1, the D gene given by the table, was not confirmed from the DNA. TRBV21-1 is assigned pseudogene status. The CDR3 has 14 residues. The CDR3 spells CASSCRPRDNGYTF. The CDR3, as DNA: TGTGCCAGCAGCTGCCGCCCCAGGGACAATGGCTACACCTTC.

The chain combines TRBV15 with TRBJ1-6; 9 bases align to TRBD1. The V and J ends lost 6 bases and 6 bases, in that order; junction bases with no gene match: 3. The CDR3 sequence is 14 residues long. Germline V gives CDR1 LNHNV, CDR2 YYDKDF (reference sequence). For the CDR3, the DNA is TGTGCCACCAGACCGGGACAGGGTAATTCACCCCTCCACTTT. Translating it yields CATRPGQGNSPLHF.

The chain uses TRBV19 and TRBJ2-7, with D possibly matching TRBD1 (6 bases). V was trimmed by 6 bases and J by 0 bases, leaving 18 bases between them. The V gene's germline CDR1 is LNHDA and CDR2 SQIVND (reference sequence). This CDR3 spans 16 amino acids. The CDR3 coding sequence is TGTGCCAGTAGGGCATCCGGGACAAAGAGCTCCTACGAGCAGTACTTC. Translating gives CASRASGTKSSYEQYF.

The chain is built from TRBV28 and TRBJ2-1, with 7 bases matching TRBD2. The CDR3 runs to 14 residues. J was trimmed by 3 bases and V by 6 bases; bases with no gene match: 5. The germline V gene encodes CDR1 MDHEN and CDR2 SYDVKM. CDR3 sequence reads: CASSLADYYNEQFF. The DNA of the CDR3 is TGTGCCAGCAGCCTAGCGGATTACTACAATGAGCAGTTCTTC.

For the CDR3, the DNA is TGTGCCAGCTCACCTCGGCGACTAGCGGGAGGTGGCGAGCAGTACTTC. This sequence encodes CASSPRRLAGGGEQYF. The chain couples TRBV18 to TRBJ2-7; 13 positions match TRBD2. Trimming at V came to 3 bases and at J to 6 bases, leaving 8 bases not matched to a gene. The CDR3 is 16 amino acids. From germline, CDR1 is KGHSH and CDR2 LQKENI.

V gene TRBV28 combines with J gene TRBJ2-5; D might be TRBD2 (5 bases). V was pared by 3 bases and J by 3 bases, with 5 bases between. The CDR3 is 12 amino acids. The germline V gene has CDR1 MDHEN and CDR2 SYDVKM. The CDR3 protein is CASSLGEETQYF. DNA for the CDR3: TGTGCCAGCAGTTTGGGAGAAGAGACCCAGTACTTC.

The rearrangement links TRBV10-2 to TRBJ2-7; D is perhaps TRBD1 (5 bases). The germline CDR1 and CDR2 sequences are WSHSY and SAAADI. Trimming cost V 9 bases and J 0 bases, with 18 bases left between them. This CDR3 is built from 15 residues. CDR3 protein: CASLLGQESSYEQYF. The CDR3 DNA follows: TGCGCCAGTCTTTTGGGGCAGGAGAGCTCCTACGAGCAGTACTTC.

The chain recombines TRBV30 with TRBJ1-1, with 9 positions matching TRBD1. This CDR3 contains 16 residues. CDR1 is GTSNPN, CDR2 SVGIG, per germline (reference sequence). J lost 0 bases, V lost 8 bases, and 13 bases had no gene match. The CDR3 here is CAGQDRGKGVNTEAFF. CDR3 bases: TGTGCCGGCCAAGACAGGGGGAAGGGGGTGAACACTGAAGCTTTCTTT.

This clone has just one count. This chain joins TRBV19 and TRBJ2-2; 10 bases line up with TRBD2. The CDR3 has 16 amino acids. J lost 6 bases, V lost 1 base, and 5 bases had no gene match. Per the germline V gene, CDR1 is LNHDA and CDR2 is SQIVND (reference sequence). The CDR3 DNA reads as TGTGCCAGTAGTATAGGAGGTAGCGGGAGGCCCGGGGAGCTGTTTTTT. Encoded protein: CASSIGGSGRPGELFF.

CDR3 DNA sequence: TGTGCCAGCAGTTTCCCCGGGACAGGCCAAGAGACCCAGTACTTC. Encoded protein: CASSFPGTGQETQYF. The rearrangement links TRBV28 to TRBJ2-5; 8 bases agree with TRBD1. The CDR3 spans 15 residues. Germline V lookup: CDR1 MDHEN, CDR2 SYDVKM. V shed 3 bases and J 1 base; nucleotides not matched to a gene: 4.

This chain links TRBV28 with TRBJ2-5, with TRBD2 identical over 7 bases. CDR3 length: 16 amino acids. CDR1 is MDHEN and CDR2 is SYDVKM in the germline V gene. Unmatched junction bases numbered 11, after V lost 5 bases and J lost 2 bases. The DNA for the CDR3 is TGTGCCAGCAGTCCCTCGGGGGGACCGATACAAGAGACCCAGTACTTC. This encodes CASSPSGGPIQETQYF.

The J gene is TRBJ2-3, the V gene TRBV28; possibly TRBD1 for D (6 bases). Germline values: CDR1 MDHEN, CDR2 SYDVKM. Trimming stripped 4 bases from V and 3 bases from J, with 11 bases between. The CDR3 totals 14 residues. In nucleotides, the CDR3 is TGTGCCAGCAGTTCCCAGGGGACGACAGATACGCAGTATTTT. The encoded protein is CASSSQGTTDTQYF. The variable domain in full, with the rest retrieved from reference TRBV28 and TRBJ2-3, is DVKVTQSSRYLVKRTGEKVFLECVQDMDHENMFWYRQDPGLGLRLIYFSYDVKMKEKGDIPEGYSVSREKKERFSLILESASTNQTSMYLCASSSQGTTDTQYFGPGTRLTVL.

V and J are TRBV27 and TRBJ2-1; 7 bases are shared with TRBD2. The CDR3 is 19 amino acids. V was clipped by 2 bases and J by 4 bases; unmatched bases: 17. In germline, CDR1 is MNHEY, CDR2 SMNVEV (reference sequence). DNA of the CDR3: TGTGCCAGCAGTTTAACGGCGTCTAGCGGCTGGGGGGAGTACAATGAGCAGTTCTTC. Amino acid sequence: CASSLTASSGWGEYNEQFF.